This entry concerns a single T cell receptor (beta chain). Trimming removed 5 bases at V and 14 bases at J, with 16 bases between. The CDR3 runs 12 residues. CDR1 and CDR2 (germline): SGHTA, FQGNSA. The data originate from a study of blood T cell repertoires in COVID-19. Original data processing: Amplifying reference gene primers gave estimates of nucleated cell counts. Libraries were prepared by immunoSEQ multiplex PCR; TCRdb keeps only in-frame clonotypes and omits some of them. The DNA was the basis for D and trimming; V, J and clone size are from that table. The sample shows about 130,000 clones, under 95% of them seen only once.

The chain uses TRBV7-2 and TRBJ2-1; D is possibly TRBD1 (5 bases). This clonotype originated in a man aged 50 to 59 with active COVID-19. Sequencing was done on a sample of peripheral blood. The CDR3 region has the DNA TGTGCCAGCAGCCCGCAGGTGCTCAGGGAGTTCTTC. This encodes CASSPQVLREFF.